A single sample gave rise to the 12 T cell receptor beta chains below, sequenced in a study of cytomegalovirus exposure and HLA in healthy donors. The PCR used 60 Vbeta and 13 Jbeta primers. Method: immunoSEQ multiplex PCR; TCRdb's copy keeps in-frame clones and lacks some. Of around 130,000 clones in the sample, roughly three quarters were seen once. Sequenced material: PBMCs. The receptors derive from a woman aged 25 to 39 in good health and CMV-seronegative.

The CDR3 sequence: CASSDPGTSGSYEQYF. The CDR3 region has the DNA TGTGCCAGCAGTGATCCCGGGACTAGCGGGAGTTACGAGCAGTACTTC. The rearrangement joins TRBV25-1 to TRBJ2-7, with TRBD2 matching over 14 bases. Germline V lookup: CDR1 MGHDK, CDR2 SYGVNS. CDR3 size: 16 residues. The ends lost 3 bases at V and 4 bases at J; junction bases unmatched: 5.

This clone has just one count. The chain carries TRBV27 and TRBJ2-1; tentatively, D is TRBD2 (6 bases). The V and J ends lost 6 bases and 2 bases respectively, with 11 bases between them. Germline CDR1 reads MNHEY; CDR2 reads SMNVEV (reference sequence). This CDR3 contains 14 residues. CDR3 DNA: TGTGCCAGCAGCGGGAGAGCCACCTACAATGAGCAGTTCTTC. Amino acid sequence: CASSGRATYNEQFF.

The V call is TRBV4-2, the J call TRBJ2-1; TRBD2 matches at 8 bases. Trimming cost V 1 base and J 1 base; bases outside gene matches: 3. CDR3 size: 16 residues. Germline values: CDR1 LGHNA, CDR2 YNFKEQ. Here the CDR3 reads CASSQGGGSSYNEQFF. As DNA, the CDR3 is TGTGCCAGCAGCCAAGGCGGGGGGTCTTCCTACAATGAGCAGTTCTTC.

As to this clone: The junction shows a germline mismatch at one end, possibly a read error. CDR3 DNA sequence: TGTGCCAGTAGTCCGGGGGGCGCTTGGGAAAGACTGTTTTTT. Translation gives CASSPGGAWERLFF. The chain links TRBV19 to TRBJ1-4; the D gene is possibly TRBD1 (6 bases). The germline CDR1 and CDR2 sequences are LNHDA and SQIVND (reference sequence). This CDR3 contains 14 residues.

The chain recombines TRBV5-4 with TRBJ1-4, with a tentative D call TRBD1 (6 bases). This CDR3 contains 15 residues. V lost 4 bases and J 2 bases, leaving 12 bases between the germline ends. Germline lookup yields CDR1 SGHNT and CDR2 YYREEE (reference sequence). Here the CDR3 reads CASSIGGMTNEKLFF. The CDR3 coding sequence is TGTGCCAGCAGCATAGGGGGAATGACTAATGAAAAACTGTTTTTT.

J is TRBJ2-7 and V is TRBV7-8; 8 bases match TRBD2. Germline CDR1 and CDR2: SGHVS and FQNEAQ. CDR3 length: 15 amino acids. Trimming cost V 5 bases and J 5 bases; bases outside gene matches: 11. This CDR3 is CASSPSAGAGHEQYF. The CDR3 DNA follows: TGTGCCAGCAGCCCCTCAGCGGGAGCGGGACACGAGCAGTACTTC.

This chain uses TRBV5-1 with TRBJ2-1; 7 bases are shared with TRBD2. The ends lost 4 bases at V and 12 bases at J; junction bases unmatched: 19. The CDR3 totals 16 residues. Looked up from germline, CDR1 is SGHRS and CDR2 is YFSETQ. This chain's CDR3 is CASSTSTSGEQGGQFF. As DNA, the CDR3 is TGCGCCAGCAGCACATCCACGAGCGGGGAGCAGGGCGGGCAGTTCTTC.

V and J are TRBV28 and TRBJ2-7, with 9 bases identical to TRBD1. The CDR3 loop spans 14 amino acids. Looked up from germline, CDR1 is MDHEN and CDR2 is SYDVKM. V shed 5 bases and J 4 bases; nucleotides not matched to a gene: 6. CDR3 bases: TGTGCCAGCAGTCCTGGGGACAGGGTGTACGAGCAGTACTTC. This encodes CASSPGDRVYEQYF.

The chain combines TRBV7-2 with TRBJ2-1; tentative D call: TRBD2 (6 bases). V gave up 1 base and J gave up 6 bases, with 10 bases separating them. Germline V lookup: CDR1 SGHTA, CDR2 FQGNSA. The CDR3 runs to 14 residues. As DNA, the CDR3 is TGTGCCAGCAGCTTAGGAGGGACTCCCAATGAGCAGTTCTTC. Translation: CASSLGGTPNEQFF.

The chain carries TRBV5-1 and TRBJ2-1, with D tentatively TRBD1 (6 bases). Trimming removed 1 base from V and 6 bases from J, with 8 bases in between. Germline V gives CDR1 SGHRS, CDR2 YFSETQ. The CDR3 consists of 13 residues. In DNA, the CDR3 is TGCGCCAGCAGCTTGAACAGGGCCAATGAGCAGTTCTTC. Residues: CASSLNRANEQFF.

The genes are TRBV9 and TRBJ2-7, with TRBD2 matching 10 bases. The CDR3 covers 15 residues. The V segment lost 3 bases and the J segment 3 bases; nucleotides outside the gene matches: 6. The germline V gene has CDR1 SGDLS and CDR2 YYNGEE. The CDR3 loop reads CASSAGTSANYEQYF. CDR3 in DNA: TGTGCCAGCAGCGCGGGGACTAGCGCTAACTACGAGCAGTACTTC. The whole variable domain, remainder taken from reference TRBV9 and TRBJ2-7, is DSGVTQTPKHLITATGQRVTLRCSPRSGDLSVYWYQQSLDQGLQFLIQYYNGEERAKGNILERFSAQQFPDLHSELNLSSLELGDSALYFCASSAGTSANYEQYFGPGTRLTVT.

This chain's CDR3 is CASSLATQGGEQFF. The CDR3 coding sequence is TGCGCCAGCAGCTTGGCCACCCAGGGGGGTGAGCAGTTCTTC. The chain joins TRBV5-1 to TRBJ2-1; D might be TRBD1 (7 bases). CDR1 is SGHRS and CDR2 is YFSETQ in the germline V gene. The CDR3 sequence is 14 residues long. The V gene lost 0 bases and the J gene lost 9 bases, with 13 bases spanning the gap.